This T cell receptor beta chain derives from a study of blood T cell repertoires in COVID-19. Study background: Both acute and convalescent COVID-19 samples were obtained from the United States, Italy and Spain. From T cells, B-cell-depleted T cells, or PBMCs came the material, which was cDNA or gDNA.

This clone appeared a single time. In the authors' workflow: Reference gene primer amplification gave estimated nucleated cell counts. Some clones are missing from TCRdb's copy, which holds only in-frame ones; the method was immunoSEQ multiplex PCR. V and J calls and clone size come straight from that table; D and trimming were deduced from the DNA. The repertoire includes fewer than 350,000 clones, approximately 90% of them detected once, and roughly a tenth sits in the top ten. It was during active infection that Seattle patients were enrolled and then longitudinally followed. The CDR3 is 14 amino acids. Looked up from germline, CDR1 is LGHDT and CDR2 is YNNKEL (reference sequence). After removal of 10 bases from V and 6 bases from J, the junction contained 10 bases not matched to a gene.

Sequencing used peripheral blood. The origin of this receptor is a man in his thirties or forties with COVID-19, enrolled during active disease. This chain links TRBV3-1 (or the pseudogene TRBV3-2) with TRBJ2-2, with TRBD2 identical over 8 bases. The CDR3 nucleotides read TGTGCCACCACACTAGCGGCGAAGGCCGGGGAGCTGTTTTTT. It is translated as CATTLAAKAGELFF.